This T cell receptor beta chain was obtained from a study of T cells in Graves' hyperthyroidism and ophthalmopathy. About the research overall: Peripheral blood was secured at the point of initial diagnosis, before any treatment.

Amplification of TCR beta CDR3 regions used RNA as the template. During a first-round RT-PCR of the TCR CDR3, the HTBI primer set was used. TCRdb called the multiplex PCR reads again in MiXCR, with one record for every CDR3 protein. The sample consists of about 640,000 distinct CDR3 sequences, about 15% of them appearing once. Study outcomes and limitations: In the analysis, a 13 V-J model separated ophthalmopathy from stable hyperthyroidism.

Per germline, CDR1 SGHRS and CDR2 YFSETQ. V lost 0 bases to trimming and J lost 8 bases, with 14 bases between them. CDR3 length: 14 residues. This clonotype has ten or more counts. Its antigen is not identified. Sequencing was carried out using blood. The TCR comes from a woman in her forties or fifties with Graves' ophthalmopathy. The chain combines TRBV5-1 with TRBJ1-1; D not resolved. CDR3 DNA: TGCGCCAGCAGCTTGGCCGCGACACCCCGGGAAGCTTTCTTT. As protein: CASSLAATPREAFF. The variable domain in full, with the rest retrieved from reference TRBV5-1 and TRBJ1-1, is KAGVTQTPRYLIKTRGQQVTLSCSPISGHRSVSWYQQTPGQGLQFLFEYFSETQRNKGNFPGRFSGRQFSNSRSEMNVSTLELGDSALYLCASSLAATPREAFFGQGTRLTVV.